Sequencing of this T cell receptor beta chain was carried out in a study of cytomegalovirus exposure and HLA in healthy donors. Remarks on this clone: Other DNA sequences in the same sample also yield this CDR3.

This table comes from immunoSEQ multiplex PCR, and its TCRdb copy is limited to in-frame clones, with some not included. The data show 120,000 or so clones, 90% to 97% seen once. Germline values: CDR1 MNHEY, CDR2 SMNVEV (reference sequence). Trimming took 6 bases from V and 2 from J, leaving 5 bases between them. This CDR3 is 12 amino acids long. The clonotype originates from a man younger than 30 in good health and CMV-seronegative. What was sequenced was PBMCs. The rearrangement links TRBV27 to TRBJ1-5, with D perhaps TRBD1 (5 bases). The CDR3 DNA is TGTGCCAGCAGGACAGGCAATCAGCCCCAGCATTTT. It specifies CASRTGNQPQHF.